This T cell receptor (beta chain) was identified in a study of control samples from healthy donors and cancer patients (dated by TCRdb to about 2020). Library generation was performed with the immunoSEQ multiplex PCR assay. TCRdb holds this immuneACCESS table with in-frame rearrangements only. Some clones are missing; in checked studies, unresolved V genes explain under half, and the rest has no known cause. This sample comprises some 130,000 clones, about 95% of them detected only once. The ten largest clones take up approximately 4% of the sample. As for this clone: The clone's antigen remains unknown. The sample holds no much larger clone one base away, and base qualities are not on file.

Relative to germline, V is 0 bases shorter and J is 3 bases shorter, with 12 bases between their ends. The germline V gene supplies CDR1 SGDLS and CDR2 YYNGEE. Including cysteine and phenylalanine, the CDR3 has 15 amino acids. This entry keeps only the CDR3 DNA: 45 bases, framed from base 1. Input material: blood. This sequence uses TRBV9 and TRBJ1-2; perhaps TRBD1 is the D gene, with 6 bases matching. The sequence was collected from a man under 40 in good health. The DNA sequence follows: TGTGCCAGCAGCGTAGAGGGGGAACTCTACTATGGCTACACCTTC. Its coded protein is CASSVEGELYYGYTF.